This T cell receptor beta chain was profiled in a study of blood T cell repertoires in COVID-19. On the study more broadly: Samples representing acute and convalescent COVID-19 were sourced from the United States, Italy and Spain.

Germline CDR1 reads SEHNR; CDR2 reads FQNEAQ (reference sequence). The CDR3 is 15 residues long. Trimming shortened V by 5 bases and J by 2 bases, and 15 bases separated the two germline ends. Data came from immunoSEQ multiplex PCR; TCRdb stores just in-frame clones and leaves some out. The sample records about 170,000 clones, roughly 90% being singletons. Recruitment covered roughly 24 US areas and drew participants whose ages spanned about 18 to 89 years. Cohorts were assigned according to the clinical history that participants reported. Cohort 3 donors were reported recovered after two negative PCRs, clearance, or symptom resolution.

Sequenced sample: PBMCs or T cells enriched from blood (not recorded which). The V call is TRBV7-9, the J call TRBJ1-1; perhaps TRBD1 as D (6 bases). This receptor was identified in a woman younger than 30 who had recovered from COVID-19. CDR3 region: CASSNSRGENTEAFF. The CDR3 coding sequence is TGTGCCAGCAGCAATAGCAGGGGAGAAAACACTGAAGCTTTCTTT.